This T cell receptor beta chain is from a study of CD8+CD57+ T cells in acquired aplastic anemia. TCR beta VDJ and CDR3 were profiled, and genomic DNA was the template. Via MiXCR, TCRdb re-called the reads, giving one row per CDR3 protein. The sample consists of over 250,000 distinct CDR3 sequences, 50% to 65% of them appearing once. The germline CDR1 and CDR2 sequences are DFQATT and SNEGSKA (reference sequence). With 1 base removed from V and 6 bases from J, the gap between germline ends came to 16 bases. This CDR3 has 15 amino acids. Sequencing involved patients with CD8+CD57+ cell expansion previously shown by flow cytometry.

This clonotype was sampled from a human donor with aplastic anemia. Sequenced: sorted CD4+, CD8+, or CD8+CD57+ T cells (not recorded which) from PBMCs. The chain is built from TRBV20-1 and TRBJ1-5; TRBD1 is a possible D gene (6 bases). Written as DNA, the CDR3 is TGCAGTGCTAGAGGGGGGTTAGCGACAGGTCAGCCCCAGCATTTT. Encoded protein: CSARGGLATGQPQHF.